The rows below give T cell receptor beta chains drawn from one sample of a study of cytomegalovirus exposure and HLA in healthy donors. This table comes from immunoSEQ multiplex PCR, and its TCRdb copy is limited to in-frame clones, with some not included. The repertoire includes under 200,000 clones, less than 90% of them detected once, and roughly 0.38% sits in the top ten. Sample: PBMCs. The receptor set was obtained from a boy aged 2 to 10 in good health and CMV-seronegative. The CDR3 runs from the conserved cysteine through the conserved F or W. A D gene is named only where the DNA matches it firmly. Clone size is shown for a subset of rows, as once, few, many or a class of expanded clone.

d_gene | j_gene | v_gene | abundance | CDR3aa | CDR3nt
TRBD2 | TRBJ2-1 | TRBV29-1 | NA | CSVLGGSYNEQFF | TGCAGCGTTTTGGGGGGGTCCTACAATGAGCAGTTCTTC
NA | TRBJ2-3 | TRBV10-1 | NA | CASVVREVTDTQYF | TGCGCCAGCGTGGTACGGGAAGTTACAGATACGCAGTATTTT
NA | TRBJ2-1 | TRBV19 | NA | CASSAGNYNEQFF | TGTGCCAGTAGCGCAGGGAACTACAATGAGCAGTTCTTC
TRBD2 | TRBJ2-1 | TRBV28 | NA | CASGGREGLNEQFF | TGTGCCAGTGGGGGGCGGGAGGGCCTCAATGAGCAGTTCTTC
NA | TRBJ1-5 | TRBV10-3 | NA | CAISESRADRHF | TGTGCCATCAGTGAGTCGAGGGCCGACCGGCATTTT
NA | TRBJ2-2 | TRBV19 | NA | CASSIRGGELFF | TGTGCCAGTAGTATCCGCGGGGGGGAGCTGTTTTTT
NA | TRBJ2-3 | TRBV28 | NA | CASSSWGTSTDTQYF | TGTGCCAGCAGTTCGTGGGGCACTAGCACAGATACGCAGTATTTT
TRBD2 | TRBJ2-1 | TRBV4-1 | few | CASSQARTSGRYNEQFF | TGCGCCAGCAGCCAAGCGCGGACTAGCGGGCGGTACAATGAGCAGTTCTTC
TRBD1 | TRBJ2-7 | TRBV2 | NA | CASSETGGPYEQYF | TGTGCCAGCAGTGAAACAGGGGGACCCTACGAGCAGTACTTC
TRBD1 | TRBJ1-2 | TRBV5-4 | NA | CASSLKGGANGYTF | TGTGCCAGCAGCTTGAAAGGGGGCGCAAATGGCTACACCTTC
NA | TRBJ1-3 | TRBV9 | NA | CASSVSGVSGNTIYF | TGTGCCAGCAGCGTATCGGGGGTTTCTGGAAACACCATATATTTT
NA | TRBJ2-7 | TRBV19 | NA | CASSNRGFPYEQYF | TGTGCCAGTAGTAATAGGGGTTTCCCCTACGAGCAGTACTTC
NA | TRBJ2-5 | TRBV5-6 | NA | CASSSGKTQYF | TGTGCCAGCAGCTCCGGGAAGACCCAGTACTTC
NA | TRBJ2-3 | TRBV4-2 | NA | CASSQGGTGADTQYF | TGTGCCAGCAGCCAAGGAGGAACGGGAGCAGATACGCAGTATTTT
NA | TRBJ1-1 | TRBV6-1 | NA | CASSQAFF | TGTGCCAGCAGTCAGGCTTTCTTT
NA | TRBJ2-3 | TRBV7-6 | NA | CASSLARYAASTDTDTQYF | TGTGCCAGCAGCTTAGCGAGGTATGCCGCTAGCACGGACACAGATACGCAGTATTTT
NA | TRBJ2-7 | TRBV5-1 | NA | CASSPDNFRGGEQYF | TGCGCCAGCAGCCCAGATAATTTTAGGGGAGGAGAGCAGTACTTC
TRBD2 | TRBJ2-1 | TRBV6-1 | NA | CASSEKRDLYNEQFF | TGTGCCAGCAGTGAAAAGCGGGACTTGTACAATGAGCAGTTCTTC
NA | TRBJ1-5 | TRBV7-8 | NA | CASSLRGYDHQPQHF | TGTGCCAGCAGCTTAAGGGGATATGACCATCAGCCCCAGCATTTT
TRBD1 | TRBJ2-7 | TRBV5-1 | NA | CASSLEPTGISYEQYF | TGCGCCAGCAGCTTGGAACCGACAGGGATCTCCTACGAGCAGTACTTC
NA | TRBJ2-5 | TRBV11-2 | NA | CASSSSGLFSETQYF | TGTGCCAGCAGCTCATCGGGACTCTTCTCGGAGACCCAGTACTTC
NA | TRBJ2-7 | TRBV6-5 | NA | CASRRVYEQYF | TGTGCCAGCAGGCGGGTCTACGAGCAGTACTTC
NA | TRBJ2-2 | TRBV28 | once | CASSLGGNTGELFF | TGTGCCAGCAGTTTGGGGGGGAACACCGGGGAGCTGTTTTTT
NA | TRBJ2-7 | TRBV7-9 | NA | CASSLLVGGEQYF | TGTGCCAGCAGCTTATTGGTCGGGGGCGAGCAGTACTTC
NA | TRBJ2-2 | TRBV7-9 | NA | CASTIGGGANTGELFF | TGTGCCAGCACCATTGGGGGCGGAGCGAACACCGGGGAGCTGTTTTTT
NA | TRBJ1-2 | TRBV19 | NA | CATKTGYGYTF | TGTGCCACTAAGACAGGCTATGGCTACACCTTC
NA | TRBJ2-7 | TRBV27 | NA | CASSPSRTAEQYF | TGTGCCAGCAGCCCTAGCCGCACCGCCGAGCAGTACTTC